This T cell receptor beta chain was captured in a study of blood T cell repertoires in COVID-19. At the level of the study: COVID-19 samples, acute and convalescent, were from the United States, Italy and Spain. PBMCs, B-cell-depleted T cells, or T cells provided the cDNA or gDNA that made up the material.

Methods used by the authors: Counts of nucleated cells, estimated from reference gene primer amplification, were obtained. The repertoire was sequenced with immunoSEQ multiplex PCR; TCRdb's copy has only in-frame clones and lacks some. For V, J and clone size, that table is used; D and trimming come from the DNA. Altogether about 390,000 clones are present, about 89% being singletons, with the ten largest covering approximately 2.4%. Germline-derived CDR1 and CDR2 are MNHEY and SVGAGI. The V end lost 5 bases, the J end lost 5 bases, and 18 bases lay between the germline ends. The CDR3 covers 15 residues. Enrollment of patients from Seattle took place during active infection, with longitudinal follow-up.

This clonotype originated in a woman in her sixties with COVID-19, enrolled during active disease. This sequence joins TRBV6-5 and TRBJ1-2; possible D gene TRBD1, 5 bases. The sample comprised peripheral blood. CDR3 DNA sequence: TGTGCCAGCAGTCAACTACCGACAGCTCAATATGGCTACACCTTC. This codes for CASSQLPTAQYGYTF.